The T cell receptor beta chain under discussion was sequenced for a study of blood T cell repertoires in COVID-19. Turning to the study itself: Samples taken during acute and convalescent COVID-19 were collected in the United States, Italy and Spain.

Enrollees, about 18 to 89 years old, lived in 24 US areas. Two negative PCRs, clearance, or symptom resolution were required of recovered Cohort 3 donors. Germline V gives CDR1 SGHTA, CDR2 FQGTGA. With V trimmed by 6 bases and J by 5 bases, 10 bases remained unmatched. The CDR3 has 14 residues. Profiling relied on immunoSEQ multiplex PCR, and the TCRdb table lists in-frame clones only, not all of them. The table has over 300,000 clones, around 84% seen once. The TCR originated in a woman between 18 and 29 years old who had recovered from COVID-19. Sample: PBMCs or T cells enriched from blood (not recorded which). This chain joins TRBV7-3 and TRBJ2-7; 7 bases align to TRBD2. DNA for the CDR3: TGTGCCAGCAGATCTCTAGCGGAGGGGAACGAGCAGTACTTC. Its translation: CASRSLAEGNEQYF.